The rows below give T cell receptor beta chains drawn from one sample of a study of blood T cell repertoires in COVID-19. Profiling relied on immunoSEQ multiplex PCR, and the TCRdb table lists in-frame clones only, not all of them. Of about 59,000 clones listed, approximately 80% are singletons. Specimen: peripheral blood. Source of these receptors: an elderly man with acute or convalescent COVID-19. CDR3s include the opening cysteine and the closing phenylalanine or tryptophan. A D gene is named only where the DNA matches it firmly.

>NA|TRBJ1-1|TRBV11-2|13
TGTGCCAGCAGCCAAAGGAGGGCAGGGCTAGCTTTCTTT
CASSQRRAGLAFF
>NA|TRBJ1-1|TRBV5-1|14
TGCGCCAGCAGCTTGGAGTCCAGGAACACTGAAGCTTTCTTT
CASSLESRNTEAFF
>TRBD2|TRBJ2-7|TRBV6-1|18
TGTGCCAGCAGTGATACGGGACTAGCGGGAGGTTATGCCCACGAGCAGTACTTC
CASSDTGLAGGYAHEQYF
>TRBD1|TRBJ1-2|TRBV27|13
TGTGCCAGCAGGCCCACAGGGGGCTATGGCTACACCTTC
CASRPTGGYGYTF
>TRBD1|TRBJ1-1|TRBV5-1|15
TGCGCCAGCAGCACCGGGACAGGGGGGAACACTGAAGCTTTCTTT
CASSTGTGGNTEAFF
>TRBD1|TRBJ1-2|TRBV6-5|14
TGTGCCAGCAGTTACCTGACAGGGAAGTATGGCTACACCTTC
CASSYLTGKYGYTF
>NA|TRBJ2-7|TRBV12-3/TRBV12-4|13
TGTGCCAGCAGTATTCACGGTTCCTACGAGCAGTACTTC
CASSIHGSYEQYF
>TRBD1|TRBJ1-6|TRBV2|13
TGTGCCAGCCGACAGGGGGCCTCTTCACCCCTCCACTTT
CASRQGASSPLHF
>NA|TRBJ2-1|TRBV5-5|14
TGTGCCAGCAGCTTGTTGAGACAGAACAATGAGCAGTTCTTC
CASSLLRQNNEQFF
>TRBD1|TRBJ2-7|TRBV5-1|14
TGCGCCAGCAGCCTCCGGGACAGCTCCTACGAGCAGTACTTC
CASSLRDSSYEQYF
>NA|TRBJ1-1|TRBV6-5|14
TGTGCCAGCAGTAACAGACAGAGGAACACTGAAGCTTTCTTT
CASSNRQRNTEAFF
>TRBD2|TRBJ2-5|TRBV11-3|17
TGTGCCAGCAGCTTAGTCGGGACTAGCGGGGGGAAAGAGACCCAGTACTTC
CASSLVGTSGGKETQYF
>TRBD1|TRBJ1-3|TRBV18|15
TGTGCCAGCTCACCCGGGACAGGGCCTGGAAACACCATATATTTT
CASSPGTGPGNTIYF
>NA|TRBJ2-1|TRBV6-1|16
TGTGCCAGCAGTGAAGTGACGGGGAACCCCTACAATGAGCAGTTCTTC
CASSEVTGNPYNEQFF
>TRBD1|TRBJ2-7|TRBV19|14
TGTGCCAGTGGGGGACAGCTGGGCTCCTACGAGCAGTACTTC
CASGGQLGSYEQYF
>TRBD1|TRBJ2-1|TRBV10-1|15
TGCGCCAGCAGTGCCGGGACAGACCCCTACAATGAGCAGTTCTTC
CASSAGTDPYNEQFF
>TRBD1|TRBJ1-6|TRBV6-1|15
TGTGCCAGCAGTGAACTTGCCAGGGGGCAATCACCCCTCCACTTT
CASSELARGQSPLHF